Listed here are 23 T cell receptor beta chains from one sample, sequenced in a study of T cells in Graves' hyperthyroidism and ophthalmopathy. Researchers took RNA transcripts and amplified the TCR beta CDR3 regions from them. The primer set for the first-round RT-PCR of the TCR CDR3 was HTBI. Each CDR3 protein is one row after TCRdb ran MiXCR on the multiplex PCR reads. The repertoire consists of approximately 600,000 distinct CDR3 sequences, with less than 25% occurring once and the leading ten covering approximately 30%. Sequenced input: blood. The receptors originated from a man aged 25-45 years with Graves' ophthalmopathy.

The rearrangement joins TRBV29-1 to TRBJ2-7, with D perhaps matching TRBD1 (6 bases). The CDR3 consists of 13 residues. The V and J ends lost 2 bases and 6 bases respectively, with 14 bases between them. Per germline, CDR1 SQVTM and CDR2 ANQGSEA. As DNA, the CDR3 is TGCAGCGTTGAATACACAGGGAAAGGCGAGCAGTACTTC. Translating gives CSVEYTGKGEQYF.

The rearrangement links TRBV28 to TRBJ2-1; 10 bases are shared with TRBD2. Germline V lookup: CDR1 MDHEN, CDR2 SYDVKM. This CDR3 is 16 amino acids long. Trimming cost V 5 bases and J 4 bases; bases outside gene matches: 8. This chain's CDR3 is CASSDVTSGWYNEQFF. The CDR3 bases are TGTGCCAGCAGTGACGTGACTAGCGGGTGGTACAATGAGCAGTTCTTC.

V is TRBV28 and J is TRBJ1-5, with D unclear. Germline V gene lookup returns CDR1 MDHEN and CDR2 SYDVKM. The CDR3 is made up of 17 amino acids. V lost 5 bases and J lost 2, with 19 bases in between. The CDR3 nucleotides read TGTGCCAGCAGTAGTTTCCGGGGAGGTGCTGGCAATCAGCCCCAGCATTTT. Translation: CASSSFRGGAGNQPQHF.

This clonotype has just one count. The CDR3 is CASSATGHYGYTF. In DNA form, the CDR3 reads TGTGCCAGCAGCGCTACAGGTCACTATGGCTACACCTTC. The chain recombines TRBV27 with TRBJ1-2, with a weak D call TRBD1 (5 bases). The V end was cut by 6 bases, the J end by 3 bases, with 11 bases between. There are 13 residues in the CDR3. CDR1 MNHEY and CDR2 SMNVEV come from the germline V gene (reference sequence).

This clonotype has just a few counts. The chain is built from TRBV28 and TRBJ2-4, with no clear D. The CDR3 consists of 11 residues. Germline lookup yields CDR1 MDHEN and CDR2 SYDVKM. Trimming shortened V by 7 bases and J by 8 bases, and 9 bases separated the two germline ends. CDR3 nucleotides: TGTGCCAGCACCGACCGGGACATTCAGTACTTC. It is translated as CASTDRDIQYF.

This chain connects TRBV10-3 to TRBJ1-5; perhaps TRBD1 as D (5 bases). V lost 3 bases to trimming and J lost 6 bases, with 9 bases between them. Germline loops: CDR1 ENHRY, CDR2 SYGVKD. This CDR3 region has 13 residues. This CDR3 is CAISDQRGQPQHF. Here the CDR3 DNA reads TGTGCCATCAGTGACCAGAGGGGTCAGCCCCAGCATTTT.

This clonotype was seen ten or more times. The genes are TRBV6-1 and TRBJ2-1; TRBD2 aligns across 7 bases. The length of the CDR3 is 16 residues. Unmatched junction bases numbered 12, after V lost 6 bases and J lost 4 bases. The germline gives CDR1 MNHNS, CDR2 SASEGT. The CDR3 DNA is TGTGCCAGCAGCCAGGTTTATCTAGCGGAGTACAATGAGCAGTTCTTC. Protein product: CASSQVYLAEYNEQFF.

This rearrangement joins TRBV28 to TRBJ1-5; the D is unclear. CDR3 length: 12 amino acids. Germline V gene sequence: CDR1 MDHEN, CDR2 SYDVKM. V was cut by 3 bases and J by 14 bases, with 14 bases left in between. CDR3 sequence reads: CASSFFGGREHF. CDR3 nucleotide sequence: TGTGCCAGCAGTTTTTTCGGAGGTCGCGAGCATTTT.

There are many counts of this clonotype. This rearrangement joins TRBV28 to TRBJ1-2, with 9 bases matching TRBD1. Germline trimming cut 4 bases from V and 8 bases from J; bases unmatched to any gene: 11. The CDR3 length is 15 residues. CDR1 and CDR2 (germline): MDHEN, SYDVKM. DNA for the CDR3: TGTGCCAGCAGTTCCCCGGGACAGGGACGTACGGGCTACACCTTC. As protein: CASSSPGQGRTGYTF.

This clonotype was found a few times. This chain links TRBV7-9 with TRBJ2-7, with 10 bases aligning to TRBD1. With 0 bases clipped from V and 5 bases from J, the junction kept 4 bases outside the gene matches. The germline V gene has CDR1 SEHNR and CDR2 FQNEAQ (reference sequence). The CDR3 loop spans 15 amino acids. The chain's CDR3 is CASSLALTGGDEQYF. In DNA, the CDR3 is TGTGCCAGCAGCTTAGCTTTGACAGGGGGCGACGAGCAGTACTTC.

The chain couples TRBV19 to TRBJ2-7; the D is unclear. The CDR3 has 13 residues. The germline V gene encodes CDR1 LNHDA and CDR2 SQIVND (reference sequence). V was trimmed by 6 bases and J by 0 bases, leaving 9 bases between them. The CDR3 loop is CASRSTDSYEQYF. The CDR3 DNA follows: TGTGCCAGTAGGAGTACGGACTCCTACGAGCAGTACTTC.

This clonotype was recorded many times. This chain uses TRBV28 with TRBJ2-7; 7 positions match TRBD2. Trimming at V came to 3 bases and at J to 3 bases, leaving 5 bases not matched to a gene. The CDR3 length is 14 residues. Germline V gene data show CDR1 as MDHEN and CDR2 as SYDVKM. Here the CDR3 reads CASSFRREHYEQYF. The DNA for the CDR3 is TGTGCCAGCAGTTTCAGGCGGGAGCACTACGAGCAGTACTTC.

This clonotype was seen ten or more times. The chain couples TRBV2 to TRBJ2-7; tentatively, D is TRBD2 (5 bases). This CDR3 region has 14 residues. Germline CDR1 and CDR2: SNHLY and FYNNEI. Trimming shortened V by 3 bases and J by 5 bases, and 14 bases separated the two germline ends. CDR3 in DNA: TGTGCCAGCAGTGATTCCATTTCGGGAAACGAGCAGTACTTC. This sequence encodes CASSDSISGNEQYF.

The V and J genes are TRBV30 and TRBJ1-5; 8 nucleotides agree with TRBD1. Germline loops: CDR1 GTSNPN, CDR2 SVGIG (reference sequence). V lost 2 bases to trimming and J lost 6 bases; unmatched junction nucleotides: 3. CDR3 length equals 13 residues. This chain's CDR3 is CAWSTTGVQPQHF. CDR3 nucleotides: TGTGCCTGGAGTACGACAGGGGTTCAGCCCCAGCATTTT.

This clonotype was counted a few times. This rearrangement joins TRBV5-1 to TRBJ2-2, with 7 bases that match TRBD2. CDR1 is SGHRS and CDR2 is YFSETQ in the germline V gene. The V and J ends lost 7 bases and 4 bases, in that order; junction bases with no gene match: 7. The CDR3 has 14 residues. The CDR3 loop reads CASYVGGTTGELFF. Written as DNA, the CDR3 is TGCGCCAGCTACGTCGGGGGGACCACCGGGGAGCTGTTTTTT.

This clonotype was observed a few times. This chain joins TRBV4-1 and TRBJ1-2; D may be TRBD1 (5 bases). Germline values: CDR1 MGHRA, CDR2 YSYEKL. V gave up 0 bases and J gave up 8 bases, with 13 bases separating them. This CDR3 is 14 amino acids long. In DNA form, the CDR3 reads TGCGCCAGCAGCCAAGATGAGGGGCCGGGAGGCTACACCTTC. The encoded protein is CASSQDEGPGGYTF.

This clonotype was counted only a few times. V and J are TRBV20-1 and TRBJ1-2; a possible D gene is TRBD1 (6 bases). The CDR3 contains 14 residues. The germline CDR1 and CDR2 sequences are DFQATT and SNEGSKA (reference sequence). The CDR3 nucleotides read TGCACCTCAAAGCCGGACAGAATTAACTATGGCTACACCTTC. Translation gives CTSKPDRINYGYTF.

This clonotype was seen repeatedly, ten times or more. This chain uses TRBV28 with TRBJ1-2; TRBD1 matches at 9 bases. Looked up from germline, CDR1 is MDHEN and CDR2 is SYDVKM. J was trimmed by 5 bases and V by 4 bases; bases with no gene match: 8. The CDR3 loop spans 15 amino acids. The CDR3 protein is CASSSGTGRSYGYTF. The CDR3 bases are TGTGCCAGCAGTTCCGGGACAGGGAGGTCGTATGGCTACACCTTC.

This clonotype was seen ten or more times. The chain uses TRBV28 and TRBJ1-5; a weak D match, TRBD1 (6 bases). Between the trimmed V and J ends, which lost 6 bases and 10 bases, there was a span of 13 bases. The V gene's germline CDR1 is MDHEN and CDR2 SYDVKM. The CDR3 has 12 residues. The CDR3 nucleotides read TGTGCCAGCAGCCTTACAGGGACCCCCCAGCATTTT. It translates to CASSLTGTPQHF. Full variable domain (remainder filled in from reference TRBV28 and TRBJ1-5): DVKVTQSSRYLVKRTGEKVFLECVQDMDHENMFWYRQDPGLGLRLIYFSYDVKMKEKGDIPEGYSVSREKKERFSLILESASTNQTSMYLCASSLTGTPQHFGDGTRLSIL.

This clonotype came up many times. J is TRBJ2-3 and V is TRBV5-1; 8 nucleotides line up with TRBD1. With 4 bases clipped from V and 6 bases from J, the junction kept 10 bases outside the gene matches. Per germline, CDR1 SGHRS and CDR2 YFSETQ. This CDR3 has 15 amino acids. CDR3 nucleotides: TGCGCCAGCAGCCGTCGGACAGGGAGTGATGATACGCAGTATTTT. Protein product: CASSRRTGSDDTQYF. The entire variable domain, with the rest obtained from reference TRBV5-1 and TRBJ2-3, is as follows: KAGVTQTPRYLIKTRGQQVTLSCSPISGHRSVSWYQQTPGQGLQFLFEYFSETQRNKGNFPGRFSGRQFSNSRSEMNVSTLELGDSALYLCASSRRTGSDDTQYFGPGTRLTVL.

This clonotype was counted ten times or more. The chain uses TRBV2 and TRBJ2-7, with TRBD2 matching 9 bases. The CDR3 covers 17 residues. The germline CDR1 and CDR2 sequences are SNHLY and FYNNEI. Trimming cost V 7 bases and J 2 bases; bases outside gene matches: 15. CDR3 protein: CASILKLSGRPPYEQYF. CDR3 DNA: TGTGCCAGCATCCTAAAATTGAGCGGGAGGCCCCCCTACGAGCAGTACTTC.

This clonotype was picked up many times. This sequence joins TRBV13 and TRBJ2-5, with 10 bases aligning to TRBD1. CDR1 and CDR2 from the germline V gene are PRHDT and FYEKMQ (reference sequence). CDR3 size: 17 residues. The V segment lost 4 bases and the J segment 2 bases; nucleotides outside the gene matches: 10. The CDR3 spells CASSSQPGDRGQETQYF. The CDR3 coding sequence is TGTGCCAGCAGCTCCCAACCCGGGGACAGGGGACAAGAGACCCAGTACTTC.

This clonotype showed up just a few times. This chain links TRBV4-3 with TRBJ2-7, with D maybe TRBD2 (5 bases). The germline V and J ends were trimmed by 4 bases and 1 base, with 14 bases remaining between them. This CDR3 spans 15 amino acids. Germline V gene sequence: CDR1 LGHNA, CDR2 YSLEER. CDR3 DNA sequence: TGCGCCAGCAGCCCGATGGACGGCGGGTCCTACGAGCAGTACTTC. Translation: CASSPMDGGSYEQYF.